Below are 30 T cell receptor beta chains sequenced from a single sample in a study of PD-L1 blockade in urothelial cancer. Produced via immunoSEQ multiplex PCR; TCRdb's table is partial and in-frame only. The table records 72,000 or so clones, 88% of them present only once. As to time point: peripheral blood 6 weeks after treatment start. The source material was PBMCs, sampled around atezolizumab (anti-PD-L1) treatment. These receptor sequences come from a man aged 55 to 70 with urothelial cancer.

In DNA, the CDR3 is TGTGCCAGCTCCCCGGCTAGCGGGAGTACCTACGAGCAGTACTTC. Protein sequence: CASSPASGSTYEQYF. The chain has TRBV18 and TRBJ2-7; TRBD2 matches 10 bases. CDR3 length: 15 residues. CDR1 and CDR2 (germline): KGHSH, LQKENI. The ends lost 6 bases at V and 2 bases at J; junction bases unmatched: 7.

This sequence joins TRBV7-6 and TRBJ2-1; 11 bases map to TRBD2. The germline V gene encodes CDR1 SGHVS and CDR2 FNYEAQ. V shed 5 bases and J 8 bases; nucleotides not matched to a gene: 11. This CDR3 region has 16 residues. CDR3 in DNA: TGTGCCAGCAGCCCCCGGACTAGCGGGCCGGCAGATGAGCAGTTCTTC. Translating it yields CASSPRTSGPADEQFF.

This sequence joins TRBV28 and TRBJ2-7, with 11 bases aligning to TRBD2. V lost 5 bases and J lost 6; bases outside the gene matches: 9. The CDR3 sequence is 15 residues long. Germline V gene data show CDR1 as MDHEN and CDR2 as SYDVKM. The CDR3 DNA reads as TGTGCCAGCAGTCCTACTAGCGGGAGACGATCCGAGCAGTACTTC. It encodes CASSPTSGRRSEQYF.

V gene TRBV7-9 combines with J gene TRBJ2-7; 7 bases are a match to TRBD1. The V gene end was trimmed by 2 bases and the J gene end by 3 bases; junction bases not matched to a gene: 4. Germline CDR1 reads SEHNR; CDR2 reads FQNEAQ (reference sequence). The CDR3 contains 14 residues. The CDR3 bases are TGTGCCAGCAGCTTAATGGGGACAGACTACGAGCAGTACTTC. Translated, it gives CASSLMGTDYEQYF.

A few counts support this clone. The chain employs TRBV27 and TRBJ1-2; tentatively, D is TRBD1 (5 bases). The CDR3 length is 13 residues. Germline-derived CDR1 and CDR2 are MNHEY and SMNVEV (reference sequence). With 5 bases removed from V and 4 bases from J, the gap between germline ends came to 11 bases. The DNA for the CDR3 is TGTGCCAGCAGTCGCGGGGGGGGCTATGGCTACACCTTC. Translated, it gives CASSRGGGYGYTF.

The chain links TRBV5-6 to TRBJ2-1; D might be TRBD1 (5 bases). The CDR3 has 18 amino acids. The germline CDR1 and CDR2 sequences are SGHDT and YYEEEE. Between the trimmed V and J ends, which lost 3 bases and 0 bases, there was a span of 19 bases. The CDR3 bases are TGTGCCAGCAGCTCGACCCTAGGACATTTGAGCTCCTACAATGAGCAGTTCTTC. Encoded protein: CASSSTLGHLSSYNEQFF.

This clone has more than one count but fewer than ten. This chain connects TRBV11-2 to TRBJ1-1, with D unresolved. The CDR3 is 15 amino acids. Trimming left V 2 bases short and J 1 base short, with 11 bases between. From germline, CDR1 is SGHAT and CDR2 FQNNGV. CDR3 in DNA: TGTGCCAGCAGCTTAACCACCACTACGAACACTGAAGCTTTCTTT. The encoded protein is CASSLTTTTNTEAFF.

This rearrangement joins TRBV19 to TRBJ2-5, with 9 nucleotides matching TRBD2. Trimming cost V 5 bases and J 1 base; bases outside gene matches: 2. There are 14 residues in the CDR3. In germline, CDR1 is LNHDA, CDR2 SQIVND (reference sequence). Written as DNA, the CDR3 is TGTGCCAGTAGTCCTAGCGGGGTCCAAGAGACCCAGTACTTC. Its protein product is CASSPSGVQETQYF.

Here the CDR3 DNA reads TGTGCCAGCAGTCTCTCACAGGCTCCAGGGGAAGCTTTCTTT. This sequence encodes CASSLSQAPGEAFF. The chain employs TRBV7-9 and TRBJ1-1; D perhaps matches TRBD1 (5 bases). Germline assignment: CDR1 SEHNR and CDR2 FQNEAQ (reference sequence). The CDR3 has 14 amino acids. Trimming cost V 6 bases and J 8 bases, with 19 bases left between them.

The genes are TRBV19 and TRBJ2-7; 9 bases agree with TRBD1. The CDR3 totals 16 residues. The V gene end was trimmed by 5 bases and the J gene end by 5 bases; junction bases not matched to a gene: 13. Germline V gene lookup returns CDR1 LNHDA and CDR2 SQIVND (reference sequence). The CDR3: CASSGGRRTGANEQYF. In DNA, the CDR3 is TGTGCCAGTAGTGGGGGGCGTCGGACAGGGGCCAACGAGCAGTACTTC.

The rearrangement joins TRBV11-1 to TRBJ2-5; 8 positions agree with TRBD2. The J segment lost 2 bases and the V segment lost 1 base, leaving 3 bases of the junction unmatched. Germline CDR1 and CDR2: SGHAT and FQDESV (reference sequence). This CDR3 comprises 15 residues. CDR3 bases: TGTGCCAGCAGCTTAGTGCGGGAGGTACAAGAGACCCAGTACTTC. It encodes CASSLVREVQETQYF. The whole variable domain, remainder taken from reference TRBV11-1 and TRBJ2-5, is EAEVAQSPRYKITEKSQAVAFWCDPISGHATLYWYRQILGQGPELLVQFQDESVVDDSQLPKDRFSAERLKGVDSTLKIQPAELGDSAMYLCASSLVREVQETQYFGPGTRLLVL.

This clone was seen only once. V gene TRBV10-3 combines with J gene TRBJ2-7; 7 nucleotides align to TRBD2. CDR1 is ENHRY, CDR2 SYGVKD, per germline. This CDR3 contains 15 residues. V dropped 6 bases and J dropped 4; count of bases not matched to a gene: 12. CDR3 region: CAIRVGRDYPYEQYF. In DNA, the CDR3 is TGTGCCATCAGGGTTGGGAGGGACTATCCTTACGAGCAGTACTTC.

The chain uses TRBV9 and TRBJ2-7; TRBD1 agrees at 11 bases. The ends lost 0 bases at V and 3 bases at J; junction bases unmatched: 5. Germline assignment: CDR1 SGDLS and CDR2 YYNGEE. The CDR3 runs to 16 residues. CDR3 nucleotides: TGTGCCAGCAGCGTAGCTACGGGACAGGGGGTCTACGAGCAGTACTTC. Amino acid sequence: CASSVATGQGVYEQYF. The whole variable domain, filled in from reference TRBV9 and TRBJ2-7, reads DSGVTQTPKHLITATGQRVTLRCSPRSGDLSVYWYQQSLDQGLQFLIQYYNGEERAKGNILERFSAQQFPDLHSELNLSSLELGDSALYFCASSVATGQGVYEQYFGPGTRLTVT.

The chain joins TRBV18 to TRBJ2-7, with 9 bases that match TRBD2. The CDR3 length is 16 residues. The germline V gene has CDR1 KGHSH and CDR2 LQKENI. Losses at the gene ends were 1 base for V and 0 bases for J; bases not matched to a gene: 4. Here the CDR3 DNA reads TGTGCCAGCTCACCACGGAGCGGGAGGTCCTCCTACGAGCAGTACTTC. Protein: CASSPRSGRSSYEQYF.

The CDR3 reads CASSVGASGFEQFF. As DNA, the CDR3 is TGTGCCAGCAGCGTAGGGGCTAGCGGGTTTGAGCAGTTCTTC. This chain links TRBV9 with TRBJ2-1; 8 positions agree with TRBD2. This CDR3 comprises 14 residues. With V trimmed by 0 bases and J by 9 bases, 5 bases remained unmatched. Germline assignment: CDR1 SGDLS and CDR2 YYNGEE.

The V and J genes are TRBV28 and TRBJ2-5; 11 nucleotides match TRBD1. This CDR3 comprises 15 residues. J was trimmed by 5 bases and V by 8 bases; bases with no gene match: 10. The germline CDR1 and CDR2 sequences are MDHEN and SYDVKM. The CDR3 DNA follows: TGTGCCAGCCACGTAGGACAGGGGGCGTATGAGACCCAGTACTTC. This encodes CASHVGQGAYETQYF. Looking up the rest from reference TRBV28 and TRBJ2-5 gives the full variable domain: DVKVTQSSRYLVKRTGEKVFLECVQDMDHENMFWYRQDPGLGLRLIYFSYDVKMKEKGDIPEGYSVSREKKERFSLILESASTNQTSMYLCASHVGQGAYETQYFGPGTRLLVL.

V and J are TRBV9 and TRBJ2-1, with D possibly being TRBD2 (5 bases). V lost 4 bases and J 0 bases, leaving 23 bases between the germline ends. From germline, CDR1 is SGDLS and CDR2 YYNGEE. CDR3 length: 19 amino acids. The CDR3 is CASSPRPASAASSYNEQFF. CDR3 bases: TGTGCCAGCAGCCCCCGCCCGGCGTCAGCGGCTAGCTCCTACAATGAGCAGTTCTTC. The full variable domain, rest sourced from reference TRBV9 and TRBJ2-1, is DSGVTQTPKHLITATGQRVTLRCSPRSGDLSVYWYQQSLDQGLQFLIQYYNGEERAKGNILERFSAQQFPDLHSELNLSSLELGDSALYFCASSPRPASAASSYNEQFFGPGTRLTVL.

J is TRBJ2-7 and V is TRBV28; no firm D call. Trimming removed 6 bases from V and 4 bases from J, with 16 bases in between. CDR1 and CDR2 (germline): MDHEN, SYDVKM. The CDR3 length is 14 residues. The CDR3 DNA is TGTGCCAGCAGCGTCCGCGGTACTATTTACGAGCAGTACTTC. Translating gives CASSVRGTIYEQYF.

This clone has just one count. The chain joins TRBV4-2 to TRBJ1-4; weak D call: TRBD1 (5 bases). Germline V gives CDR1 LGHNA, CDR2 YNFKEQ. V was trimmed by 4 bases and J by 8 bases, leaving 14 bases between them. The CDR3 consists of 14 residues. The CDR3 loop reads CASSPGQGLEKLFF. CDR3 DNA sequence: TGTGCCAGCAGCCCCGGCCAGGGCCTCGAAAAACTGTTTTTT.

This chain uses TRBV9 with TRBJ2-3; TRBD2 aligns across 10 bases. This CDR3 region has 15 residues. CDR1 SGDLS and CDR2 YYNGEE come from the germline V gene. Losses at the gene ends were 4 bases for V and 6 bases for J; bases not matched to a gene: 8. The DNA for the CDR3 is TGTGCCAGCAGCTTCCGGCTAGCGGGGGAGGATACGCAGTATTTT. Amino acids: CASSFRLAGEDTQYF.

The chain carries TRBV6-1 and TRBJ2-3; 8 positions match TRBD2. The CDR3 contains 16 residues. Per germline, CDR1 MNHNS and CDR2 SASEGT. With V trimmed by 1 base and J by 2 bases, 5 bases remained unmatched. The CDR3 spells CASSEGPSGFTDTQYF. The CDR3 DNA follows: TGTGCCAGCAGTGAAGGGCCTAGCGGGTTCACAGATACGCAGTATTTT.

The rearrangement joins TRBV6-5 to TRBJ2-2; D gene ambiguous. Germline V lookup: CDR1 MNHEY, CDR2 SVGAGI. The CDR3 has 14 residues. Trimming stripped 4 bases from V and 6 bases from J, with 12 bases between. The CDR3 here is CASSFRLDAGELFF. The CDR3 coding sequence is TGTGCCAGCAGTTTCCGTCTAGACGCCGGGGAGCTGTTTTTT.

This clone was observed once. V is TRBV30 and J is TRBJ2-1; 9 bases agree with TRBD2. The junction had 9 bases not matched to a gene; V was cut back by 6 bases and J by 9 bases. Germline V gene lookup returns CDR1 GTSNPN and CDR2 SVGIG (reference sequence). This CDR3 is 13 amino acids long. The DNA for the CDR3 is TGTGCCTGTGGACTAGCGCGGATAGTTGAGCAGTTCTTC. Translation gives CACGLARIVEQFF.

This chain connects TRBV2 to TRBJ2-3; D is possibly TRBD2 (6 bases). The CDR3 contains 14 residues. Trimming left V 7 bases short and J 0 bases short, with 11 bases between. CDR1 SNHLY and CDR2 FYNNEI come from the germline V gene. In DNA form, the CDR3 reads TGTGCCAGCACGGAGGGCGTGAGCACAGATACGCAGTATTTT. Protein sequence: CASTEGVSTDTQYF.

This chain links TRBV10-3 with TRBJ2-7; TRBD1 might be the D (5 bases). CDR3 length: 14 residues. The germline V and J ends were trimmed by 0 bases and 6 bases, with 12 bases remaining between them. CDR1 and CDR2 (germline): ENHRY, SYGVKD. The chain's CDR3 is CAISESAGLGEQYF. CDR3 nucleotide sequence: TGTGCCATCAGTGAGTCGGCAGGGTTAGGCGAGCAGTACTTC.

The chain has TRBV7-2 and TRBJ2-7; no clear D. The CDR3 length is 17 residues. V was pared by 5 bases and J by 0 bases, with 20 bases between. CDR1 and CDR2 from the germline V gene are SGHTA and FQGNSA. The CDR3 DNA reads TGTGCCAGCAGCCCCCAACCCCCCCGCCCGAGCTCCTACGAGCAGTACTTC. Translating gives CASSPQPPRPSSYEQYF.

Written as DNA, the CDR3 is TGTGCCAGCAGCATAGGCCGCGGGAGGGGTAGCACAGATACGCAGTATTTT. Translation: CASSIGRGRGSTDTQYF. This chain joins TRBV7-2 and TRBJ2-3; 9 bases fit TRBD2. This CDR3 spans 17 amino acids. V trimming: 5 bases; J trimming: 0 bases; junction bases outside the gene matches: 9. From germline, CDR1 is SGHTA and CDR2 FQGNSA.

By share, this clone counts as medium-sized. The V call is TRBV30, the J call TRBJ1-2, with 8 positions matching TRBD1. Germline V gives CDR1 GTSNPN, CDR2 SVGIG (reference sequence). The CDR3 extends over 16 amino acids. The trim removed 1 base at V and 6 bases at J, leaving 13 bases unmatched. In DNA, the CDR3 is TGTGCCTGGAGTGAGACAGGGGTAATAGGAGTGAATGGCTACACCTTC. This sequence encodes CAWSETGVIGVNGYTF.

The chain combines TRBV4-3 with TRBJ2-6; D remains unclear. This CDR3 spans 16 amino acids. Per the germline V gene, CDR1 is LGHNA and CDR2 is YSLEER. Trimming took 0 bases from V and 0 from J, leaving 6 bases between them. The CDR3 nucleotides read TGCGCCAGCAGCCAAGACCTCGTCTCTGGGGCCAACGTCCTGACTTTC. As protein: CASSQDLVSGANVLTF.

V usage is TRBV5-6 and J usage is TRBJ1-4, with 7 bases matching TRBD1. Per the germline V gene, CDR1 is SGHDT and CDR2 is YYEEEE. Trimming took 0 bases from V and 8 from J; bases not matched to a gene: 7. The CDR3 spans 15 residues. CDR3 amino acids: CASSLVTGKGEKLFF. The CDR3 DNA is TGTGCCAGCAGCTTGGTGACAGGGAAGGGGGAAAAACTGTTTTTT.